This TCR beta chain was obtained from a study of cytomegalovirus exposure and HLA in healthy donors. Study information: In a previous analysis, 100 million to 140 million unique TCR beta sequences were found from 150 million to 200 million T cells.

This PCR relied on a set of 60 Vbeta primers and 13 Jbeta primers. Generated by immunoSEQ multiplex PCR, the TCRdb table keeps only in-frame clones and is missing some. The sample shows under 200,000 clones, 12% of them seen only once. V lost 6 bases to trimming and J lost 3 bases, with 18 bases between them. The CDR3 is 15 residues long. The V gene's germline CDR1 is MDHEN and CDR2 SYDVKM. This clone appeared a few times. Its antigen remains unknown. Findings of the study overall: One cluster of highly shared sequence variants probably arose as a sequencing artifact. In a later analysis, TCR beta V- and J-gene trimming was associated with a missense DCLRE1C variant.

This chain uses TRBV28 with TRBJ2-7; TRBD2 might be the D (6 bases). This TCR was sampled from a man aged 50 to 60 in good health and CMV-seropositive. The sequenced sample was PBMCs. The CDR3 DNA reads TGTGCCAGCAGGAACACTGCGGGGCCTAACTACGAGCAGTACGTC. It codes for CASRNTAGPNYEQYV.